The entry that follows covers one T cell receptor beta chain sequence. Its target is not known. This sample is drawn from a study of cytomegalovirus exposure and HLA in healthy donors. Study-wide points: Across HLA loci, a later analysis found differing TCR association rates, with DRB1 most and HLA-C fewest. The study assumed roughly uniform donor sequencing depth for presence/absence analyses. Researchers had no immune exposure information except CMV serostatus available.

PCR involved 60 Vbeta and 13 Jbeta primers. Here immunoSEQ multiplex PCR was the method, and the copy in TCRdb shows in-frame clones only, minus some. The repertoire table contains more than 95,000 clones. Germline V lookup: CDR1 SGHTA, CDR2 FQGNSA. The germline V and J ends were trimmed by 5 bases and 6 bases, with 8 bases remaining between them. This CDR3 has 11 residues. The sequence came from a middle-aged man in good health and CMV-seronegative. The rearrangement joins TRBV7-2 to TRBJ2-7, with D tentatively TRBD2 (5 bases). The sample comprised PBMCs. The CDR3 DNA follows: TGTGCCAGCAGCCCACGGGGCGAGCAGTACTTC. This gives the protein CASSPRGEQYF.